Detailed here is one T cell receptor beta chain. What it binds is not known. PCR involved 60 Vbeta and 13 Jbeta primers. Per the study methods: Later reanalysis found approximately 76 million unique TCR beta chains, 9 million to 12 million of them shared. Clones were sequenced by immunoSEQ multiplex PCR, and TCRdb holds only the in-frame ones, with some missing. V, J and clone size were drawn from that table, and D and trimming were deduced from the DNA. The sample has under 200,000 clones; more than 60% are singletons. The sample is drawn from a study of cytomegalovirus exposure and HLA in healthy donors. CDR1 is LNHDA, CDR2 SQIVND, per germline (reference sequence). The junction had 6 bases not matched to a gene; V was cut back by 3 bases and J by 0 bases. The CDR3 spans 16 residues. Study-wide results and limits: The authors later linked a missense DCLRE1C variant to TCR beta V- and J-gene trimming. Within an earlier analysis, most TCR beta V segments proved productive either about 90% or about 30% of the time. Fewer N-insertions (relative to the approximately 670-donor mean) were reportedly seen in an Asian-associated ancestry cluster in a later analysis.

The material sequenced was PBMCs. This clonotype originated in a female donor in good health and CMV-seronegative. The V call is TRBV19, the J call TRBJ2-3; 7 nucleotides align to TRBD2. The CDR3 region has the DNA TGTGCCAGTAGTATGCGGACTAGACCTAGCACAGATACGCAGTATTTT. Amino acid sequence: CASSMRTRPSTDTQYF.